One and the same sample provided the 21 T cell receptor beta chains below, sequenced in a study of blood T cell repertoires in COVID-19. Profiling relied on immunoSEQ multiplex PCR, and the TCRdb table lists in-frame clones only, not all of them. The sample has tens of thousands of clones; 75% to 90% are singletons. The sequenced sample consisted of peripheral blood. These receptors all come from a man in his 70s with active or convalescent COVID-19.

CDR3 nucleotides: TGCGCCAGCAGCCGGGCCGAGGTGGAGCGGTCGCCCCTCCACTTT. It codes for CASSRAEVERSPLHF. The chain combines TRBV4-3 with TRBJ1-6; D gene ambiguous. CDR3 length: 15 residues. Trimming took 4 bases from V and 13 from J, leaving 20 bases between them. Germline assignment: CDR1 LGHNA and CDR2 YSLEER.

This clone was found a few times. The rearrangement joins TRBV28 to TRBJ2-7; D might be TRBD1 (5 bases). V lost 5 bases and J 4 bases, leaving 9 bases between the germline ends. Germline CDR1 MDHEN, CDR2 SYDVKM. The CDR3 runs 12 residues. The CDR3 reads CASSRQSYEQYF. In DNA form, the CDR3 reads TGTGCCAGCAGTCGACAGAGTTACGAGCAGTACTTC.

V usage is TRBV28 and J usage is TRBJ1-2; 7 bases match TRBD1. The CDR3 is made up of 20 amino acids. With 2 bases clipped from V and 2 bases from J, the junction kept 20 bases outside the gene matches. CDR1 and CDR2 from the germline V gene are MDHEN and SYDVKM. CDR3 DNA sequence: TGTGCCAGCAGTTTAACCTTCCTAAGACAGGGAGGTATACTGAACTATGGCTACACCTTC. As protein: CASSLTFLRQGGILNYGYTF.

The chain couples TRBV15 to TRBJ1-2; the match to TRBD1 covers 7 bases. The germline V gene has CDR1 LNHNV and CDR2 YYDKDF (reference sequence). The junction had 1 base not matched to a gene; V was cut back by 4 bases and J by 2 bases. The CDR3 has 13 residues. This chain's CDR3 is CATSIGGNYGYTF. The CDR3 nucleotides are TGTGCCACCAGCATAGGGGGCAACTATGGCTACACCTTC.

CDR3 DNA: TGCGCCAGCAGCTCAACAGAGTTCGGTGGCTACACCTTC. Translating it yields CASSSTEFGGYTF. The rearrangement joins TRBV5-1 to TRBJ1-2; D is ambiguous. The CDR3 has 13 amino acids. Trimming left V 3 bases short and J 7 bases short, with 13 bases between. Germline CDR1 is SGHRS and CDR2 is YFSETQ.

The chain joins TRBV11-2 to TRBJ2-4; TRBD1 matches 8 bases. V lost 3 bases to trimming and J lost 8 bases; unmatched junction nucleotides: 3. The V gene's germline CDR1 is SGHAT and CDR2 FQNNGV. This CDR3 is built from 13 residues. The CDR3 loop is CASSFDRGYIQYF. The CDR3 DNA reads as TGTGCCAGCAGCTTCGACAGGGGCTACATTCAGTACTTC.

This clone was seen a few times. The chain recombines TRBV19 with TRBJ2-1; TRBD2 aligns across 11 bases. Germline trimming cut 3 bases from V and 4 bases from J; bases unmatched to any gene: 2. Germline values: CDR1 LNHDA, CDR2 SQIVND (reference sequence). The CDR3 length is 15 residues. Here the CDR3 DNA reads TGTGCCAGTAGTATGACTAGCGGGGTTTACAATGAGCAGTTCTTC. Translation gives CASSMTSGVYNEQFF. The full variable domain, with the rest looked up from reference TRBV19 and TRBJ2-1, is DGGITQSPKYLFRKEGQNVTLSCEQNLNHDAMYWYRQDPGQGLRLIYYSQIVNDFQKGDIAEGYSVSREKKESFPLTVTSAQKNPTAFYLCASSMTSGVYNEQFFGPGTRLTVL.

The rearrangement uses TRBV30 and TRBJ2-4; D might be TRBD1 (6 bases). The V end lost 4 bases, the J end lost 4 bases, and 11 bases lay between the germline ends. The CDR3 covers 13 residues. Germline lookup yields CDR1 GTSNPN and CDR2 SVGIG (reference sequence). For the CDR3, the DNA is TGTGCCTGGACGGTGCAGGGGAAAAACATTCAGTACTTC. Translation gives CAWTVQGKNIQYF.

This clone appeared a single time. The rearrangement links TRBV24-1 to TRBJ2-1; tentative D call: TRBD2 (5 bases). There are 14 residues in the CDR3. V gave up 1 base and J gave up 3 bases, with 6 bases separating them. The V gene's germline CDR1 is KGHDR and CDR2 SFDVKD. The CDR3 nucleotides read TGTGCCACCAGTGATTTCCGGGGCTACAATGAGCAGTTCTTC. Encoded protein: CATSDFRGYNEQFF.

The rearrangement joins TRBV5-4 to TRBJ2-1; 10 nucleotides match TRBD2. The CDR3 is 16 residues long. V was clipped by 2 bases and J by 9 bases; unmatched bases: 11. CDR1 is SGHNT and CDR2 is YYREEE in the germline V gene (reference sequence). CDR3 nucleotides: TGTGCCAGCAGCTTTGGTCTAGCGGGAGAAAAGGGTGAGCAGTTCTTC. This sequence encodes CASSFGLAGEKGEQFF.

The V gene is TRBV3-1 (or the pseudogene TRBV3-2), the J gene TRBJ2-7, with TRBD1 matching 11 bases. The CDR3 is made up of 15 amino acids. Germline V gene sequence: CDR1 LGHDT, CDR2 YNNKEL (reference sequence). After removal of 1 base from V and 6 bases from J, the junction contained 5 bases not matched to a gene. For the CDR3, the DNA is TGTGCCAGCAGCCAAGGTGGGACAGGGGGTTCCGAGCAGTACTTC. Translating it yields CASSQGGTGGSEQYF.

The chain combines TRBV5-8 with TRBJ2-1, with 9 bases that match TRBD2. V shed 2 bases and J 0 bases; nucleotides not matched to a gene: 3. Per germline, CDR1 SGHTS and CDR2 YDEGEE. CDR3 size: 16 residues. The CDR3 region is CASSLAGGLSYNEQFF. CDR3 in DNA: TGTGCCAGCAGCTTAGCGGGAGGCCTCTCCTACAATGAGCAGTTCTTC.

The J gene is TRBJ1-2, the V gene TRBV5-1; 8 nucleotides line up with TRBD1. V dropped 4 bases and J dropped 6; count of bases not matched to a gene: 8. The CDR3 runs to 14 residues. CDR1 is SGHRS, CDR2 YFSETQ, per germline. CDR3 bases: TGCGCCAGCAGCGCATCAGGGGGCGCGAATGGCTACACCTTC. It translates to CASSASGGANGYTF.

The chain employs TRBV5-1 and TRBJ2-2, with 9 bases fitting TRBD2. J gave up 6 bases and V 0 bases, and 9 bases lay outside the gene matches. The germline V gene encodes CDR1 SGHRS and CDR2 YFSETQ. This CDR3 spans 17 amino acids. The CDR3 DNA follows: TGCGCCAGCAGCTTGGCCGCGCGGGAGGGTCGGGCCGGGGAGCTGTTTTTT. This sequence encodes CASSLAAREGRAGELFF. The full variable domain, completed using reference TRBV5-1 and TRBJ2-2, is KAGVTQTPRYLIKTRGQQVTLSCSPISGHRSVSWYQQTPGQGLQFLFEYFSETQRNKGNFPGRFSGRQFSNSRSEMNVSTLELGDSALYLCASSLAAREGRAGELFFGEGSRLTVL.

The rearrangement joins TRBV6-5 to TRBJ2-5; 7 bases fit TRBD1. CDR1 and CDR2 from the germline V gene are MNHEY and SVGAGI. V lost 7 bases to trimming and J lost 4 bases; unmatched junction nucleotides: 12. This CDR3 spans 15 amino acids. The CDR3 spells CASTDPRQGLETQYF. DNA for the CDR3: TGTGCCAGCACCGACCCACGACAGGGTTTAGAGACCCAGTACTTC.

The chain is built from TRBV18 and TRBJ2-3; possible D gene TRBD1, 6 bases. V was pared by 5 bases and J by 5 bases, with 14 bases between. Germline values: CDR1 KGHSH, CDR2 LQKENI. The CDR3 sequence is 14 residues long. The CDR3 sequence: CASSEGDSQDTQYF. CDR3 coding DNA: TGTGCCAGCTCAGAGGGGGATTCTCAAGATACGCAGTATTTT.

The chain is built from TRBV4-3 and TRBJ1-5; 9 bases line up with TRBD1. The germline V gene encodes CDR1 LGHNA and CDR2 YSLEER. This CDR3 spans 16 amino acids. Unmatched junction bases numbered 5, after V lost 0 bases and J lost 5 bases. The chain's CDR3 is CASSQEWGQGYQPQHF. The CDR3 nucleotides read TGCGCCAGCAGCCAAGAATGGGGACAGGGCTATCAGCCCCAGCATTTT.

CDR3 DNA: TGTGCCAGCAGTGGGGGGATTCGACAGGGGTATGGCTACACCTTC. Its translation is CASSGGIRQGYGYTF. The V gene is TRBV2, the J gene TRBJ1-2; TRBD1 agrees at 8 bases. The junction had 9 bases not matched to a gene; V was cut back by 4 bases and J by 5 bases. The CDR3 extends over 15 amino acids. Germline V gene lookup returns CDR1 SNHLY and CDR2 FYNNEI.

J is TRBJ2-7 and V is TRBV10-3, with a tentative D call TRBD2 (5 bases). Germline CDR1 reads ENHRY; CDR2 reads SYGVKD. This CDR3 is 13 amino acids long. Trimming took 2 bases from V and 1 from J, leaving 6 bases between them. CDR3 bases: TGTGCCATCAGTGAGGAGCGGTCCTACGAGCAGTACTTC. This gives the protein CAISEERSYEQYF.

V usage is TRBV3-1 (or the pseudogene TRBV3-2) and J usage is TRBJ2-7; no reliable D call. Germline V gene data show CDR1 as LGHDT and CDR2 as YNNKEL (reference sequence). The CDR3 extends over 14 amino acids. The V and J ends lost 0 bases and 7 bases respectively, with 13 bases between them. Here the CDR3 DNA reads TGTGCCAGCAGCCAAGATGGGCAGAAATTGGAGCAGTACTTC. The encoded protein is CASSQDGQKLEQYF.

The gene calls are TRBV30 and TRBJ2-1; 8 bases align to TRBD2. V trimming: 2 bases; J trimming: 8 bases; junction bases outside the gene matches: 8. This CDR3 region has 14 residues. Germline CDR1 and CDR2: GTSNPN and SVGIG (reference sequence). This CDR3 is CAWSPGTSPDEQFF. The DNA for the CDR3 is TGTGCCTGGAGTCCCGGGACTAGTCCTGATGAGCAGTTCTTC.